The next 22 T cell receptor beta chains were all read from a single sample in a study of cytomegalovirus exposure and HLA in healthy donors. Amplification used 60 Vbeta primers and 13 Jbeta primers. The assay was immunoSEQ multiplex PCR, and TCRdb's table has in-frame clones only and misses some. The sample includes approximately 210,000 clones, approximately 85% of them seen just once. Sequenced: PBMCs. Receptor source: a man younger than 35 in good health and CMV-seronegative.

CDR3 amino acids: CASSEETGGGNTEAFF. CDR3 DNA sequence: TGTGCCAGCAGTGAAGAGACAGGGGGAGGAAACACTGAAGCTTTCTTT. The J gene is TRBJ1-1, the V gene TRBV2; TRBD1 matches at 9 bases. This CDR3 comprises 16 residues. V lost 1 base, J lost 2 bases, and 5 bases stayed unmatched. From germline, CDR1 is SNHLY and CDR2 FYNNEI.

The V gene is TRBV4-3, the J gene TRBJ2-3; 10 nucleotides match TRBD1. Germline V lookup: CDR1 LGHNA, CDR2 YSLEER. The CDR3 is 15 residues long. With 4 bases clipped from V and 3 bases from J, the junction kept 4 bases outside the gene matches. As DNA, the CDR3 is TGCGCCAGCAGCCCGGACAGGGGGGGGACAGATACGCAGTATTTT. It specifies CASSPDRGGTDTQYF.

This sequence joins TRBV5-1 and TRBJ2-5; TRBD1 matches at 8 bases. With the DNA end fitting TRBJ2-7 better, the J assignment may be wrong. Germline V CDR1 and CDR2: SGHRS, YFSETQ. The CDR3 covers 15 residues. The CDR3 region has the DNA TGCGCCAGCAGCCATGGACAGGGCCCCCGCTACGAGCAGTACTTC. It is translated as CASSHGQGPRYEQYF.

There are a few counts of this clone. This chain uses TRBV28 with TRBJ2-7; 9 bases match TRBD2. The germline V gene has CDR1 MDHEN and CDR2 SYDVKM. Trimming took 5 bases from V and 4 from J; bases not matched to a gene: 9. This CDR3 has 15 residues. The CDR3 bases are TGTGCCAGCAGTACTCCGGGACTAGCTTCTTACGAGCAGTACTTC. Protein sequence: CASSTPGLASYEQYF. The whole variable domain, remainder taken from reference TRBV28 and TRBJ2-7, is DVKVTQSSRYLVKRTGEKVFLECVQDMDHENMFWYRQDPGLGLRLIYFSYDVKMKEKGDIPEGYSVSREKKERFSLILESASTNQTSMYLCASSTPGLASYEQYFGPGTRLTVT.

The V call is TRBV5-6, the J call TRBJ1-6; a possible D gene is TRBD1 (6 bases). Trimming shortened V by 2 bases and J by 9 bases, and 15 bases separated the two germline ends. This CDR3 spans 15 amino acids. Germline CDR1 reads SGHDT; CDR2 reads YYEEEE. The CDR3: CASSFSRGGLSPLHF. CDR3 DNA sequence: TGTGCCAGCAGCTTCTCCAGGGGCGGGCTTTCACCCCTCCACTTT.

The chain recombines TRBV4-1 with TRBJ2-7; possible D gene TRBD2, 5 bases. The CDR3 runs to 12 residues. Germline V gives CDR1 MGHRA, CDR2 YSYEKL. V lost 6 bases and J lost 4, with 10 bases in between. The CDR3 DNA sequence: TGCGCCAGCAGGGGTAGGGAGTACGAGCAGTACTTC. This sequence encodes CASRGREYEQYF.

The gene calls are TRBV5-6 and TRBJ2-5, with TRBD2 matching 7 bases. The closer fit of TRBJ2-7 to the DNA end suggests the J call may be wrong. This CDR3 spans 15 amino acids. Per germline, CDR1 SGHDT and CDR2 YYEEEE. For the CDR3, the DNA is TGTGCCAGCAGGACCCTAGCGGACCTTCACTACGAGCAGTACTTC. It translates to CASRTLADLHYEQYF.

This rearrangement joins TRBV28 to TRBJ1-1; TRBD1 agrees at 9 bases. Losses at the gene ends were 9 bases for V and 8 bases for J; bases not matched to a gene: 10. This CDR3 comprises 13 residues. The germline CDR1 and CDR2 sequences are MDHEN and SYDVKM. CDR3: CASQQGARREAFF. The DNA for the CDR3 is TGTGCCAGTCAACAGGGGGCGAGGAGAGAAGCTTTCTTT.

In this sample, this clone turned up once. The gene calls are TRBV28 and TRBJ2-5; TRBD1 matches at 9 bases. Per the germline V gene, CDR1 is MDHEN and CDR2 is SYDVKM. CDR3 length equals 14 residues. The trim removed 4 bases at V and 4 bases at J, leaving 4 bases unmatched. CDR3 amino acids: CASSSIQGAETQYF. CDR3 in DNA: TGTGCCAGCAGTTCCATACAGGGGGCAGAGACCCAGTACTTC.

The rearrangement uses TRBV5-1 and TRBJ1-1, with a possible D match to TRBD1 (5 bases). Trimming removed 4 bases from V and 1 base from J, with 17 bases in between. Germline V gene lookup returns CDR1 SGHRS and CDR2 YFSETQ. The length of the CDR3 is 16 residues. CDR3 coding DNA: TGCGCCAGCAGCCACCCGACACTGGGGGGGAACACTGAAGCTTTCTTT. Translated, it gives CASSHPTLGGNTEAFF.

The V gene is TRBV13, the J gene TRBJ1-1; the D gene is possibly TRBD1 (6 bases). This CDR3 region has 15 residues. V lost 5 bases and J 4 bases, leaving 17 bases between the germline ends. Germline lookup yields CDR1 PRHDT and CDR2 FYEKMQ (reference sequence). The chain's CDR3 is CASSPHTGLGTEAFF. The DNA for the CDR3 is TGTGCCAGCAGCCCCCATACAGGGTTAGGCACTGAAGCTTTCTTT.

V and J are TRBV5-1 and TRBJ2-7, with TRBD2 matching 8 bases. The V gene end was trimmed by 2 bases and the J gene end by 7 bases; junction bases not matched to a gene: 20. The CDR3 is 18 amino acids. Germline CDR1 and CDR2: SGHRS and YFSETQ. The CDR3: CASSFEVGAGAGVAEQYF. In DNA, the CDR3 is TGCGCCAGCAGCTTCGAGGTCGGGGCGGGAGCGGGAGTTGCGGAGCAGTACTTC.

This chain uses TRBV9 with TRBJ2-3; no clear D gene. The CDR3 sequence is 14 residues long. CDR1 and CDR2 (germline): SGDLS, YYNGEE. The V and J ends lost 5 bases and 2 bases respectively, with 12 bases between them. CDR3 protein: CASSLQKPTDTQYF. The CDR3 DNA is TGTGCCAGCAGTTTACAAAAACCCACAGATACGCAGTATTTT.

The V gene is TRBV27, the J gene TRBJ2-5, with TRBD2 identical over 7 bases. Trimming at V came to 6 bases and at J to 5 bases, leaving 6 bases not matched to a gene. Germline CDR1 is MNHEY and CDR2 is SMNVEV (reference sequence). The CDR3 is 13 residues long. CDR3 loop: CASRRPGRETQYF. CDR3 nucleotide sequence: TGTGCCAGCAGGAGACCCGGGAGGGAGACCCAGTACTTC.

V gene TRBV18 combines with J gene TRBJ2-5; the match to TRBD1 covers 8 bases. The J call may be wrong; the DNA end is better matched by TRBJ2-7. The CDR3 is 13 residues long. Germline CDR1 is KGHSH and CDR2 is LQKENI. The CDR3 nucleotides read TGTGCCAGCAACAAGGACAGGGCTTACGAGCAGTACTTC. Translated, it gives CASNKDRAYEQYF.

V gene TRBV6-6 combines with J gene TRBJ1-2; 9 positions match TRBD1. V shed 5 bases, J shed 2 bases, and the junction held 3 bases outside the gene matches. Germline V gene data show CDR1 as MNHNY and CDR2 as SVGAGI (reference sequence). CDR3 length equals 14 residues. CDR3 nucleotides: TGTGCCAGCAGTGGACAGGGGAGGAACTATGGCTACACCTTC. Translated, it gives CASSGQGRNYGYTF.

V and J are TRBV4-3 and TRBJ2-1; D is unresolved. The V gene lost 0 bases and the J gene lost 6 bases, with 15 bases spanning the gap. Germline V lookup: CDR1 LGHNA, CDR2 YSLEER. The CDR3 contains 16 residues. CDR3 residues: CASSQDRGVRGNEQFF. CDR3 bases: TGCGCCAGCAGCCAAGATCGTGGCGTCCGAGGCAATGAGCAGTTCTTC.

CDR3 in DNA: TGCGCCAGCAGCCAAGATCCGGGGGCCGGGGAGCTGTTTTTT. Translating it yields CASSQDPGAGELFF. The chain uses TRBV4-3 and TRBJ2-2; tentatively, D is TRBD2 (6 bases). With 0 bases removed from V and 6 bases from J, the gap between germline ends came to 8 bases. CDR1 and CDR2 from the germline V gene are LGHNA and YSLEER. The CDR3 runs to 14 residues.

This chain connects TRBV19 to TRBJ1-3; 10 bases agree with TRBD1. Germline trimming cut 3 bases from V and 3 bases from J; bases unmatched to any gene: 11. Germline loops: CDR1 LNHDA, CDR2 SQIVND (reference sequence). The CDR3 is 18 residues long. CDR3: CASSIPPGQGMGGNTIYF. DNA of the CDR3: TGTGCCAGTAGTATTCCGCCGGGACAGGGGATGGGTGGAAACACCATATATTTT.

The CDR3 here is CASSSTSGHNEQFF. CDR3 nucleotides: TGTGCCAGCAGCAGTACTAGCGGGCACAATGAGCAGTTCTTC. The V call is TRBV14, the J call TRBJ2-1; 9 bases are a match to TRBD2. V lost 5 bases to trimming and J lost 5 bases; unmatched junction nucleotides: 4. CDR1 is SGHDN and CDR2 is FVKESK in the germline V gene. CDR3 length: 14 amino acids.

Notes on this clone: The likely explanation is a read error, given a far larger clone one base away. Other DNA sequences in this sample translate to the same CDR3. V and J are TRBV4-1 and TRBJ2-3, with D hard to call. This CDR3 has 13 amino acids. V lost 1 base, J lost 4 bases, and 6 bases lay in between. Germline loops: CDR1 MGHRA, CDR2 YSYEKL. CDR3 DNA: TGCGCCAGCAGCCAAGCGGGTGCAGATACGCAGTATTTT. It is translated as CASSQAGADTQYF.

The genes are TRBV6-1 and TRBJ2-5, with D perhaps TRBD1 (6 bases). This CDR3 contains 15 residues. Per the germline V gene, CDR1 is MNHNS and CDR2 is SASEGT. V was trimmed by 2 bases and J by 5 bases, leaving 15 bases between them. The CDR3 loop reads CASSEQSQGWETQYF. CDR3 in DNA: TGTGCCAGCAGTGAACAATCACAGGGTTGGGAGACCCAGTACTTC.